Included here is one T cell receptor (beta chain) sequence, with context. V lost 8 bases to trimming and J lost 7 bases; unmatched junction nucleotides: 10. Germline values: CDR1 MNHNS, CDR2 SASEGT. This CDR3 is built from 14 residues. The data were produced by immunoSEQ multiplex PCR, yet TCRdb's version contains in-frame clones alone and is incomplete. The data show about 140,000 clones, 70% to 90% seen once. The data were taken from a study of cytomegalovirus exposure and HLA in healthy donors. The clonotype comes from a man younger than 35 in good health and CMV-seronegative. Sequenced sample: PBMCs. This rearrangement joins TRBV6-1 to TRBJ2-7; 11 nucleotides align to TRBD1. The CDR3 region is CASEPGQGVSEQYF. The CDR3 nucleotides are TGTGCCAGCGAACCGGGACAGGGGGTCTCGGAGCAGTACTTC.